What follows are 24 T cell receptor beta chains derived from one specimen sequenced in a study of cytomegalovirus exposure and HLA in healthy donors. Researchers ran the PCR with 60 Vbeta and 13 Jbeta primers. Sequencing used immunoSEQ multiplex PCR; TCRdb keeps in-frame clones, though not all of them. This sample has 150,000 to 200,000 clones, with 76% found just once. Sequencing was carried out using PBMCs. All receptors derive from a man between 18 and 35 years old in good health and CMV-seronegative.

The chain recombines TRBV5-6 with TRBJ2-7; D possibly corresponds to TRBD1 (7 bases). The CDR3 totals 15 residues. In germline, CDR1 is SGHDT, CDR2 YYEEEE. V lost 0 bases and J lost 2, with 12 bases in between. CDR3 region: CASSLARGEPYEQYF. The CDR3 DNA follows: TGTGCCAGCAGCTTGGCCAGGGGGGAACCCTACGAGCAGTACTTC.

This rearrangement joins TRBV2 to TRBJ2-1; TRBD2 agrees at 8 bases. The CDR3 totals 13 residues. V trimming: 7 bases; J trimming: 4 bases; junction bases outside the gene matches: 3. Germline values: CDR1 SNHLY, CDR2 FYNNEI. The CDR3 reads CASTRGGYNEQFF. The DNA of the CDR3 is TGTGCCAGCACCCGGGGGGGTTACAATGAGCAGTTCTTC.

The rearrangement joins TRBV10-2 to TRBJ1-2; D gene uncertain. Germline CDR1 and CDR2: WSHSY and SAAADI. The CDR3 loop spans 13 amino acids. Trimming left V 6 bases short and J 4 bases short, with 12 bases between. The CDR3 loop is CASSEQAGYGYTF. In DNA form, the CDR3 reads TGCGCCAGCAGCGAGCAGGCGGGCTATGGCTACACCTTC.

The J gene is TRBJ2-5, the V gene TRBV7-8; 8 bases match TRBD2. The length of the CDR3 is 17 residues. Germline lookup yields CDR1 SGHVS and CDR2 FQNEAQ. The ends lost 0 bases at V and 7 bases at J; junction bases unmatched: 13. The CDR3 nucleotides are TGTGCCAGCAGCTTAGCGGGGGGCGGGAGGCTCGGCGGGACCCAGTACTTC. This codes for CASSLAGGGRLGGTQYF.

V and J are TRBV10-2 and TRBJ1-1, with TRBD1 as a possible D gene (6 bases). This CDR3 has 12 amino acids. Trimming stripped 8 bases from V and 3 bases from J, with 10 bases between. Looked up from germline, CDR1 is WSHSY and CDR2 is SAAADI. The DNA for the CDR3 is TGCGCCAGCCTTGAGGGGGACACTGAAGCTTTCTTT. Protein sequence: CASLEGDTEAFF.

The chain carries TRBV29-1 and TRBJ2-1; 10 bases align to TRBD1. The germline V gene encodes CDR1 SQVTM and CDR2 ANQGSEA. There are 13 residues in the CDR3. V trimming: 6 bases; J trimming: 6 bases; junction bases outside the gene matches: 5. CDR3 sequence reads: CSVVWDRGNEQFF. The CDR3, as DNA: TGCAGCGTCGTCTGGGACAGGGGCAATGAGCAGTTCTTC.

This sequence joins TRBV20-1 and TRBJ1-2; no definite D call. In germline, CDR1 is DFQATT, CDR2 SNEGSKA (reference sequence). CDR3 length: 11 amino acids. CDR3 amino acids: CSGVVMGGYTF. CDR3 nucleotides: TGCAGCGGGGTCGTGATGGGGGGCTACACCTTC.

This clone came up once. The chain recombines TRBV19 with TRBJ2-1; possible D gene TRBD2, 7 bases. CDR3 size: 16 residues. Germline loops: CDR1 LNHDA, CDR2 SQIVND (reference sequence). The V end lost 3 bases, the J end lost 2 bases, and 14 bases lay between the germline ends. The CDR3 coding sequence is TGTGCCAGTAGTATTACGGTAGGGGGGGCCTACAATGAGCAGTTCTTC. It yields the protein CASSITVGGAYNEQFF. The complete variable domain, with remaining parts taken from reference TRBV19 and TRBJ2-1, reads DGGITQSPKYLFRKEGQNVTLSCEQNLNHDAMYWYRQDPGQGLRLIYYSQIVNDFQKGDIAEGYSVSREKKESFPLTVTSAQKNPTAFYLCASSITVGGAYNEQFFGPGTRLTVL.

This clone was detected only a few times. The V call is TRBV10-2, the J call TRBJ2-7; 8 bases map to TRBD2. V was clipped by 6 bases and J by 5 bases; unmatched bases: 9. Germline CDR1 is WSHSY and CDR2 is SAAADI. The CDR3 loop spans 14 amino acids. Here the CDR3 DNA reads TGCGCCAGCAGCGCACAGCGGGAGTTCCACGAGCAGTACTTC. As protein: CASSAQREFHEQYF.

The chain combines TRBV28 with TRBJ2-1; 9 nucleotides match TRBD1. Germline CDR1 and CDR2: MDHEN and SYDVKM. Trimming took 5 bases from V and 9 from J; bases not matched to a gene: 11. CDR3 length equals 15 residues. The CDR3 here is CASSHAGTGSAEQFF. DNA of the CDR3: TGTGCCAGCAGTCACGCCGGGACAGGGAGCGCTGAGCAGTTCTTC.

A few counts support this clone. J is TRBJ1-2 and V is TRBV28; weak D call: TRBD1 (6 bases). The CDR3 contains 13 residues. V was shortened by 6 bases and J by 3 bases, with 11 bases between the two germline ends. The germline V gene has CDR1 MDHEN and CDR2 SYDVKM. The chain's CDR3 is CASRGGGYYGYTF. CDR3 nucleotides: TGTGCCAGCAGGGGAGGGGGTTACTATGGCTACACCTTC.

The genes are TRBV6-1 and TRBJ2-5, with D perhaps TRBD2 (5 bases). The CDR3 has 14 amino acids. Deletions cut 4 bases from V and 1 base from J, with 10 bases between. Germline CDR1 is MNHNS and CDR2 is SASEGT. This CDR3 reads CASSVGSGQETQYF. DNA for the CDR3: TGTGCCAGCAGTGTTGGCAGCGGCCAAGAGACCCAGTACTTC.

The count of this clone is one. The V and J genes are TRBV6-1 and TRBJ2-5; unclear D gene. The V gene's germline CDR1 is MNHNS and CDR2 SASEGT. The germline V and J ends were trimmed by 5 bases and 1 base, with 8 bases remaining between them. The CDR3 is 13 amino acids. CDR3 nucleotide sequence: TGTGCCAGCAGTCTAGTATCCCAAGAGACCCAGTACTTC. It specifies CASSLVSQETQYF.

This clone was seen once. The rearrangement links TRBV30 to TRBJ2-7; D not certain. CDR3 size: 13 residues. The germline V gene encodes CDR1 GTSNPN and CDR2 SVGIG (reference sequence). V gave up 0 bases and J gave up 2 bases, with 8 bases separating them. This CDR3 reads CAWSVFRAYEQYF. The CDR3 coding sequence is TGTGCCTGGAGTGTATTCCGGGCCTACGAGCAGTACTTC.

V gene TRBV9 combines with J gene TRBJ1-4, with 7 nucleotides matching TRBD1. Germline V gives CDR1 SGDLS, CDR2 YYNGEE. The CDR3 sequence is 16 residues long. Trimming cost V 0 bases and J 5 bases; bases outside gene matches: 7. CDR3: CASSVGGQGVNEKLFF. The DNA for the CDR3 is TGTGCCAGCAGCGTAGGGGGCCAGGGGGTAAATGAAAAACTGTTTTTT.

The rearrangement joins TRBV30 to TRBJ1-2; tentatively, D is TRBD1 (5 bases). The germline V gene has CDR1 GTSNPN and CDR2 SVGIG (reference sequence). The CDR3 is made up of 12 amino acids. V dropped 3 bases and J dropped 5 bases, with 10 bases sitting between them. The CDR3 region is CAWRAGSYGYTF. The DNA for the CDR3 is TGTGCCTGGAGGGCAGGGTCGTATGGCTACACCTTC.

This clone was detected once. V is TRBV15 and J is TRBJ2-5; 7 nucleotides align to TRBD2. V lost 0 bases to trimming and J lost 1 base; unmatched junction nucleotides: 11. The CDR3 contains 18 residues. Germline V gene sequence: CDR1 LNHNV, CDR2 YYDKDF (reference sequence). In DNA, the CDR3 is TGTGCCACCAGCAGAGAGGGGGAAGAGCGGGACCTCCAAGAGACCCAGTACTTC. Protein sequence: CATSREGEERDLQETQYF. Combining the CDR3 with reference TRBV15 and TRBJ2-5 gives the whole variable domain DAMVIQNPRYQVTQFGKPVTLSCSQTLNHNVMYWYQQKSSQAPKLLFHYYDKDFNNEADTPDNFQSRRPNTSFCFLDIRSPGLGDTAMYLCATSREGEERDLQETQYFGPGTRLLVL.

The gene calls are TRBV9 and TRBJ1-2, with D possibly TRBD1 on 5 matching bases. In germline, CDR1 is SGDLS, CDR2 YYNGEE. This CDR3 region has 15 residues. V was clipped by 0 bases and J by 8 bases, with 17 bases between them. The CDR3 DNA sequence: TGTGCCAGCAGCGTAGGAAGTGGTGGGGCTCAGGGCTACACCTTC. Translating gives CASSVGSGGAQGYTF.

The V call is TRBV10-3, the J call TRBJ2-2, with TRBD1 matching 7 bases. This CDR3 spans 14 amino acids. J gave up 6 bases and V 4 bases, and 5 bases lay outside the gene matches. Germline V gives CDR1 ENHRY, CDR2 SYGVKD. The CDR3 reads CAISVDRESGELFF. The CDR3 DNA reads TGTGCCATCAGTGTCGACAGGGAGTCCGGGGAGCTGTTTTTT.

The chain combines TRBV2 with TRBJ2-5; TRBD2 matches 8 bases. CDR1 is SNHLY, CDR2 FYNNEI, per germline. V lost 3 bases, J lost 0 bases, and 15 bases stayed unmatched. CDR3 length equals 19 residues. For the CDR3, the DNA is TGTGCCAGCAGTGACCCATCCTTGTCGCGGGGGGAAAACCAAGAGACCCAGTACTTC. This codes for CASSDPSLSRGENQETQYF.

The chain combines TRBV6-5 with TRBJ2-3; D may be TRBD1 (6 bases). CDR1 and CDR2 from the germline V gene are MNHEY and SVGAGI. The V gene lost 4 bases and the J gene lost 0 bases, with 8 bases spanning the gap. The CDR3 runs 14 residues. CDR3 loop: CASSSGVSTDTQYF. The CDR3 DNA sequence: TGTGCCAGCAGTTCAGGGGTTAGCACAGATACGCAGTATTTT.

This clone was counted a single time. V and J are TRBV10-1 and TRBJ2-7; 10 nucleotides align to TRBD1. The CDR3 runs to 17 residues. Germline V gives CDR1 WNHNN, CDR2 SYGVQD (reference sequence). Trimming took 5 bases from V and 4 from J; bases not matched to a gene: 14. This chain's CDR3 is CASSPGQGRYSSYEQYF. The CDR3 DNA is TGCGCCAGCAGTCCGGGACAGGGGAGATACTCGTCGTACGAGCAGTACTTC.

This clone was found a few times. The chain uses TRBV2 and TRBJ1-3, with D unclear. This CDR3 spans 13 amino acids. Germline CDR1 SNHLY, CDR2 FYNNEI. Trimming removed 3 bases from V and 4 bases from J, with 7 bases in between. CDR3 in amino acids: CASSELSGNTIYF. CDR3 bases: TGTGCCAGCAGTGAGCTATCCGGAAACACCATATATTTT.

The gene calls are TRBV28 and TRBJ2-1; 7 positions agree with TRBD2. The CDR3 loop spans 19 amino acids. V was clipped by 5 bases and J by 3 bases; unmatched bases: 19. Germline V gene data show CDR1 as MDHEN and CDR2 as SYDVKM. The CDR3 reads CASSTIKYGRGGSYNEQFF. As DNA, the CDR3 is TGTGCCAGCAGTACTATTAAATATGGTCGCGGGGGTAGCTACAATGAGCAGTTCTTC.